This TCR beta chain was profiled in a study of graft-versus-host responses after intestinal transplantation (dated by TCRdb to the early 2020s). Concerning the study at large: The transplants that recipients received were multivisceral, liver-intestinal, or isolated intestinal. Donor T cell macrochimerism was defined as a peak of at least 4% donor T cells among recipient peripheral blood mononuclear cells. Of the roughly 26 intestinal transplant recipients enrolled in the cohort, one of whom was a retransplant, 3 patients without pretransplant specimens were excluded. Every recipient was given anti-thymocyte globulin induction, then maintenance tacrolimus and steroids for 2 to 4 years. To identify alloreactive clones, pre-transplant mixed lymphocyte reaction products were sequenced and then compared with unstimulated pre-transplant donor and recipient T cells. Bulk TCR-beta CDR3 sequencing was used to track graft-versus-host and host-versus-graft alloreactive T cell clones in the graft, circulation and bone marrow after intestinal transplantation. Samples from a few later patients were sequenced in-house on an Illumina MiSeq with MiXCR processing rather than by the commercial service. The investigation overall reported the following: GvH clones were found in recipient bone marrow, and some of the GvH clones appeared earlier in ileal mucosa or blood, which is consistent with an intestinal mucosal origin. Conclusions were limited by the relatively low number and heterogeneity of intestinal transplant patients. In patients with donor T cell macrochimerism, the allografts had high GvH to HvG T cell clonal ratios. Early after transplant, peak levels of circulating GvH clones were associated with declines in HvG clones.

The library was obtained by the immunoSEQ multiplex PCR assay. In most patients, genomic DNA was isolated using the Qiagen DNeasy Blood and Tissue Kit and sent frozen to Adaptive Biotechnologies for TCR sequencing. For most patients, genomic DNA was subjected to high-throughput TCR-beta CDR3 sequencing by Adaptive Biotechnologies. The original methods were these. TCR sequencing data for some 19 patients were retrieved from Adaptive's ImmunoSEQ software; a few other patients were processed with MiXCR and VDJtools. To correct CD4 versus CD8 sorting errors, sequences present in both subsets at a frequency ratio below 5:1 were removed. CDR3 nucleotide sequences shared by donor and recipient were removed because the origin of these sequences could not be assigned. Alloreactive clones required at least 2-fold expansion over unstimulated cells and minimum CFSE-low frequency of 0.002% (template counts) or 0.001% (read counts). Clones were considered mappable if detected in sequenced pre-transplant spleen, lymph node, or MLR CFSE-low populations of the donor or recipient. The cumulative frequency of alloreactive clones was calculated as a percentage of all sequences, weighted by copy number. TCRdb took over this immuneACCESS table, retaining in-frame rearrangements with V and J assigned. Such tables are incomplete; in checked studies, under half of the missing clones stem from an unresolved V gene, and the remainder is unexplained. That table supplies the V and J calls and clone size; D and trimming were determined from the DNA. In all, the sample holds roughly 99,000 clones, and 80% to 95% of those were seen once. The top ten clones comprise about 0.073% of the sample.

About this clone itself: The target of this receptor is not known. Within one base of it there is no much larger clone, and no base qualities were kept.

The time point tag for this specimen amounts to: cells obtained before transplantation from donor or recipient. CD3+CD4+ and CD3+CD8+ populations were FACS-sorted from unstimulated pre-transplant donor and recipient cells taken from spleen or lymph nodes. Trimming costs V 5 bases and J 12 bases, and their ends lie 25 bases apart. From a lookup of the germline V gene (reference sequence), CDR1 and CDR2 are SEHNR and FQNEAQ. The CDR3 contains 15 residues, cysteine and phenylalanine counted. Of the read, only the CDR3 DNA is kept; its 45 bases are in frame from base 1. The chain joins TRBV7-9 to TRBJ1-1, with the D gene not clear enough to name. The receptor comes from a human donor who was the organ donor for an intestinal transplant. This material consisted of unstimulated CD8+ T cells sorted from spleen or lymph node cells, taken before transplant. In nucleotides, the sequence is TGTGCCAGCAGCGAACCCTCCTTCATGGGCGCTGGAACTTTCTTT. Its protein reads: CASSEPSFMGAGTFF. When the CDR3 is completed using the reference TRBV7-9 and TRBJ1-1 genes on either side, the full variable domain is DTGVSQNPRHKITKRGQNVTFRCDPISEHNRLYWYRQTLGQGPEFLTYFQNEAQLEKSRLLSDRFSAERPKGSFSTLEIQRTEQGDSAMYLCASSEPSFMGAGTFFGQGTRLTVV.